The rows below give T cell receptor beta chains drawn from one sample of a study of T cells in tuberculosis. Sequenced by immunoSEQ multiplex PCR; TCRdb stores in-frame clones only, minus some. The sample consists of some 30,000 clones, about 84% of them appearing once. The source material was PBMCs, sampled at tuberculosis diagnosis. These receptor sequences come from an adult with tuberculosis. CDR3s include the opening cysteine and the closing phenylalanine or tryptophan. Fields, in order: J gene, D gene, clone size, V gene, CDR3 protein, CDR3 DNA. D genes are given only for firm matches. Clone size is not always given. Where it is, it says once, few, many or a class for expanded clones.

J: TRBJ1-1
D: NA
size: NA
V: TRBV9
CDR3: CASSDGQVSMNTEAFF
DNA: TGTGCCAGCAGCGATGGGCAGGTTTCCATGAACACTGAAGCTTTCTTT

J: TRBJ1-3
D: TRBD1
size: few
V: TRBV2
CDR3: CASSEQQGGNTIYF
DNA: TGTGCCAGCAGTGAACAACAGGGGGGAAACACCATATATTTT

J: TRBJ2-3
D: TRBD2
size: NA
V: TRBV12-5
CDR3: CASGPSGRGDTQYF
DNA: TGTGCTAGTGGTCCGAGCGGGAGGGGAGATACGCAGTATTTT

J: TRBJ1-1
D: NA
size: few
V: TRBV19
CDR3: CASSRDRDFPAFF
DNA: TGTGCCAGTAGTCGGGACCGGGACTTCCCAGCTTTCTTT

J: TRBJ2-1
D: NA
size: NA
V: TRBV20-1
CDR3: CSAQGGEQFF
DNA: TGCAGTGCTCAGGGTGGGGAGCAGTTCTTC

J: TRBJ2-3
D: NA
size: NA
V: TRBV6-5
CDR3: CASSYSGGGGTDTQYF
DNA: TGTGCCAGCAGTTACTCGGGTGGCGGGGGCACAGATACGCAGTATTTT

J: TRBJ2-5
D: NA
size: NA
V: TRBV6-1
CDR3: CASTKGLQKETQYF
DNA: TGTGCCAGCACTAAGGGACTGCAGAAAGAGACCCAGTACTTC

J: TRBJ1-6
D: TRBD1
size: NA
V: TRBV19
CDR3: CASSTGGGSPLHF
DNA: TGTGCCAGTTCGACAGGGGGCGGATCACCCCTCCACTTT

J: TRBJ1-4
D: TRBD1
size: once
V: TRBV11-2
CDR3: CASSSLRDRGSWGEKLFF
DNA: TGTGCCAGCAGCTCACTTCGGGACAGAGGATCTTGGGGGGAAAAACTGTTTTTT

J: TRBJ2-7
D: TRBD1
size: NA
V: TRBV9
CDR3: CASSVEDRNYEQYF
DNA: TGTGCCAGCAGCGTAGAGGACAGGAACTACGAGCAGTACTTC

J: TRBJ2-7
D: NA
size: NA
V: TRBV27
CDR3: CASSLDQVSYEQYF
DNA: TGTGCCAGCAGTTTAGATCAGGTCTCCTACGAGCAGTACTTC

J: TRBJ2-3
D: TRBD2
size: NA
V: TRBV14
CDR3: CASSQDRTSGGLTDTQYF
DNA: TGTGCCAGCAGCCAAGATCGGACTAGCGGGGGGCTCACAGATACGCAGTATTTT

J: TRBJ2-7
D: TRBD1
size: NA
V: TRBV6-1
CDR3: CASSAGTEVYEQYF
DNA: TGTGCCAGCAGTGCCGGGACAGAAGTCTACGAGCAGTACTTC

J: TRBJ1-2
D: NA
size: NA
V: TRBV29-1
CDR3: CSAQAEARAHGYTF
DNA: TGCAGCGCCCAAGCTGAGGCCAGGGCCCATGGCTACACCTTC

J: TRBJ1-2
D: TRBD1
size: NA
V: TRBV5-4
CDR3: CASSEGQRYGYTF
DNA: TGTGCCAGCAGCGAGGGACAGCGGTATGGCTACACCTTC

J: TRBJ1-4
D: TRBD1
size: NA
V: TRBV7-9
CDR3: CASSNRGNLEKLFF
DNA: TGTGCCAGCAGCAACAGGGGGAATCTCGAAAAACTGTTTTTT

J: TRBJ1-5
D: NA
size: NA
V: TRBV7-6
CDR3: CASSLGRDSNQPQHF
DNA: TGTGCCAGCAGCTTAGGACGGGATAGCAATCAGCCCCAGCATTTT

J: TRBJ2-7
D: TRBD2
size: NA
V: TRBV6-6
CDR3: CASTLAGEKQYF
DNA: TGTGCCAGCACATTAGCGGGAGAGAAGCAGTACTTC

J: TRBJ2-2
D: NA
size: NA
V: TRBV6-5
CDR3: CASTNSGANTGELFF
DNA: TGTGCCAGCACCAATAGCGGCGCCAACACCGGGGAGCTGTTTTTT

J: TRBJ2-1
D: TRBD1
size: NA
V: TRBV15
CDR3: CATSRGDRGHEQFF
DNA: TGTGCCACCAGCAGAGGAGACAGGGGGCATGAGCAGTTCTTC

J: TRBJ1-1
D: NA
size: NA
V: TRBV6-1
CDR3: CASSEAGGTEAFF
DNA: TGTGCCAGCAGTGAAGCGGGGGGCACTGAAGCTTTCTTT

J: TRBJ2-3
D: NA
size: NA
V: TRBV11-3
CDR3: CASSLSYVGDTQYF
DNA: TGTGCCAGCAGCCTTAGCTATGTAGGAGATACGCAGTATTTT

J: TRBJ2-2
D: TRBD2
size: few
V: TRBV7-9
CDR3: CASRDSGRAPGELFF
DNA: TGTGCCAGCAGAGATAGCGGGAGGGCCCCCGGGGAGCTGTTTTTT

J: TRBJ2-3
D: NA
size: NA
V: TRBV18
CDR3: CASSPPGRATDTQYF
DNA: TGTGCCAGCTCACCACCGGGCCGAGCCACAGATACGCAGTATTTT

J: TRBJ1-2
D: NA
size: NA
V: TRBV6-6
CDR3: CASEINYGYTF
DNA: TGTGCCAGTGAGATTAACTATGGCTACACCTTC

J: TRBJ2-1
D: TRBD2
size: NA
V: TRBV6-5
CDR3: CASSYSDSGRVNEQFF
DNA: TGTGCCAGCAGTTACTCCGATAGCGGGAGGGTCAATGAGCAGTTCTTC

J: TRBJ2-7
D: TRBD2
size: NA
V: TRBV7-9
CDR3: CASSSSSGFYEQYF
DNA: TGTGCCAGCAGCTCTTCTAGCGGATTCTACGAGCAGTACTTC

J: TRBJ1-6
D: NA
size: NA
V: TRBV5-1
CDR3: CASSFTLVRERDSPLHF
DNA: TGCGCCAGCAGCTTTACCCTGGTCCGGGAGAGGGATTCACCCCTCCACTTT

J: TRBJ1-2
D: NA
size: NA
V: TRBV19
CDR3: CASSIAGNFYGYTF
DNA: TGTGCCAGTAGTATCGCAGGGAATTTCTATGGCTACACCTTC

J: TRBJ2-7
D: TRBD1
size: few
V: TRBV6-6
CDR3: CASTPRQGSSYEQYF
DNA: TGTGCCAGCACACCTCGACAGGGCAGCTCCTACGAGCAGTACTTC

J: TRBJ1-2
D: NA
size: few
V: TRBV7-9
CDR3: CASSQVEAVGGYTF
DNA: TGTGCCAGCAGCCAAGTGGAGGCTGTGGGGGGCTACACCTTC

J: TRBJ2-4
D: NA
size: NA
V: TRBV6-1
CDR3: CASSEQGGPNIQYF
DNA: TGTGCCAGCAGTGAACAGGGGGGCCCCAACATTCAGTACTTC

J: TRBJ2-2
D: NA
size: NA
V: TRBV28
CDR3: CASSLGSISGELFF
DNA: TGTGCCAGCAGTTTAGGTTCTATATCCGGGGAGCTGTTTTTT

J: TRBJ2-7
D: TRBD1
size: few
V: TRBV6-5
CDR3: CASSKTGGAINEQYF
DNA: TGTGCCAGCAGTAAGACAGGGGGCGCGATAAACGAGCAGTACTTC

J: TRBJ2-5
D: NA
size: NA
V: TRBV18
CDR3: CASSQTVLRGAQETQYF
DNA: NA

J: TRBJ1-1
D: NA
size: NA
V: TRBV5-1
CDR3: CASSLGGRGTEAFF
DNA: TGCGCCAGCAGCTTGGGGGGCCGCGGTACTGAAGCTTTCTTT

J: TRBJ2-3
D: TRBD2
size: NA
V: TRBV6-1
CDR3: CASSAASGGGSTDTQYF
DNA: TGTGCCAGCAGTGCGGCTAGCGGGGGGGGGAGCACAGATACGCAGTATTTT

J: TRBJ1-2
D: NA
size: NA
V: TRBV6-5
CDR3: CASSYGTGVRNGYTF
DNA: TGTGCCAGCAGTTACGGTACGGGGGTTAGGAATGGCTACACCTTC

J: TRBJ1-1
D: NA
size: NA
V: TRBV4-1
CDR3: CASSNPNRQRVLRAAFF
DNA: TGCGCCAGCAGCAACCCTAATAGACAGAGAGTTCTGCGCGCAGCTTTCTTT

J: TRBJ2-1
D: TRBD2
size: NA
V: TRBV5-1
CDR3: CASMVGLAGGEQFF
DNA: TGCGCCAGCATGGTGGGACTAGCGGGGGGCGAGCAGTTCTTC

J: TRBJ2-7
D: TRBD1
size: NA
V: TRBV28
CDR3: CASRSGTDPYEQYF
DNA: TGTGCCAGCAGGTCCGGGACAGACCCTTACGAGCAGTACTTC

J: TRBJ2-5
D: TRBD1
size: NA
V: TRBV5-1
CDR3: CASRGQGWDQETQYF
DNA: TGCGCCAGCAGAGGACAGGGTTGGGACCAAGAGACCCAGTACTTC

J: TRBJ1-4
D: NA
size: NA
V: TRBV5-6
CDR3: CASSLGRWTNEKLFF
DNA: TGTGCCAGCAGCTTGGGCAGATGGACTAATGAAAAACTGTTTTTT

J: TRBJ2-1
D: TRBD2
size: NA
V: TRBV7-3
CDR3: CASSSAGGSYNEQFF
DNA: TGTGCCAGCAGCTCCGCGGGGGGCTCCTACAATGAGCAGTTCTTC

J: TRBJ2-7
D: TRBD1
size: NA
V: TRBV5-1
CDR3: CASSLGRGNEQYF
DNA: TGCGCCAGCAGCTTGGGCAGGGGGAACGAGCAGTACTTC

J: TRBJ2-5
D: NA
size: few
V: TRBV11-2
CDR3: CASSLEWQYQETQYF
DNA: TGTGCCAGCAGCTTAGAGTGGCAGTACCAAGAGACCCAGTACTTC

J: TRBJ1-2
D: NA
size: NA
V: TRBV19
CDR3: CASSIEVRGTEGYTF
DNA: TGTGCCAGTAGTATAGAGGTGCGCGGAACGGAGGGCTACACCTTC

J: TRBJ1-1
D: NA
size: NA
V: TRBV7-5
CDR3: CASSSTMNTEAFF
DNA: TGTGCCAGCAGCTCGACTATGAACACTGAAGCTTTCTTT

J: TRBJ2-5
D: TRBD2
size: NA
V: TRBV7-7
CDR3: CASSKAGVGETQYF
DNA: TGTGCCAGCAGCAAAGCGGGGGTGGGAGAGACCCAGTACTTC

J: TRBJ2-2
D: TRBD1
size: NA
V: TRBV30
CDR3: CAWSQDRGLSTGELFF
DNA: TGTGCCTGGTCTCAGGACAGGGGGCTGAGTACCGGGGAGCTGTTTTTT

J: TRBJ2-7
D: TRBD2
size: once
V: TRBV2
CDR3: CASGPGLAGYEQYF
DNA: TGTGCCAGCGGCCCGGGACTAGCGGGCTACGAGCAGTACTTC

J: TRBJ2-2
D: TRBD1
size: NA
V: TRBV10-3
CDR3: CATARRQGANTGELFF
DNA: TGTGCCACCGCCCGGCGACAGGGCGCGAACACCGGGGAGCTGTTTTTT

J: TRBJ2-1
D: TRBD2
size: few
V: TRBV7-2
CDR3: CASSWGTSGEQFF
DNA: TGTGCCAGCAGCTGGGGGACTAGCGGCGAGCAGTTCTTC

J: TRBJ2-1
D: TRBD2
size: few
V: TRBV9
CDR3: CASSASGTYNEQFF
DNA: TGTGCCAGCAGCGCGAGCGGGACCTACAATGAGCAGTTCTTC

J: TRBJ1-2
D: NA
size: NA
V: TRBV4-1
CDR3: CASSQVAGLAGYTF
DNA: TGCGCCAGCAGCCAAGTGGCAGGGTTGGCCGGCTACACCTTC

J: TRBJ2-7
D: TRBD2
size: NA
V: TRBV25-1
CDR3: CASSEKPGTRVYEQYF
DNA: TGTGCCAGCAGTGAAAAGCCCGGGACTAGAGTCTACGAGCAGTACTTC

J: TRBJ2-3
D: TRBD2
size: once
V: TRBV27
CDR3: CASSFWLAGGGTDTQYF
DNA: TGTGCCAGCAGTTTCTGGTTGGCGGGAGGGGGCACAGATACGCAGTATTTT

J: TRBJ2-7
D: TRBD1
size: NA
V: TRBV11-2
CDR3: CASSDTGGNSYEQYF
DNA: TGTGCCAGCAGCGACACAGGGGGGAATTCTTACGAGCAGTACTTC

J: TRBJ1-2
D: NA
size: NA
V: TRBV18
CDR3: CASSPPGGDNYGYTF
DNA: TGTGCCAGCTCACCACCAGGAGGGGATAACTATGGCTACACCTTC